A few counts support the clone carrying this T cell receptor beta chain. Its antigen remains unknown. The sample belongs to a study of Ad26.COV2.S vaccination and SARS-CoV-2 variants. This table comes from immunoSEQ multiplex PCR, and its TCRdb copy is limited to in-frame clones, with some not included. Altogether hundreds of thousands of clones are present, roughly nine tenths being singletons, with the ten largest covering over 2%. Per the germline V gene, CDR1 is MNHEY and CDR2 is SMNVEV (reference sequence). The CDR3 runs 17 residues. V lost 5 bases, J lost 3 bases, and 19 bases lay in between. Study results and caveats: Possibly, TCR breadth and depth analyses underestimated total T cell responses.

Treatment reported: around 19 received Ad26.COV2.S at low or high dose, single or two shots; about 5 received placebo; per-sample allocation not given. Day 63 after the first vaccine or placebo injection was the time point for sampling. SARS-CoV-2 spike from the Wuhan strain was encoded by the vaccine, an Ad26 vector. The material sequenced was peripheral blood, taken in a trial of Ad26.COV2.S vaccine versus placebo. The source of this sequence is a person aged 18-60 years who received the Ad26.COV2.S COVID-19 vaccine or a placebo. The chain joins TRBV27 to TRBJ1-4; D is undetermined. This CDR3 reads CASSPRIISRANEKLFF. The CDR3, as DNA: TGTGCCAGCAGTCCCCGGATCATATCTCGGGCTAATGAAAAACTGTTTTTT.